This entry describes one T cell receptor (beta chain). The sample originates from a study of OX40 agonist ivuxolimab in advanced cancers. Libraries were prepared by immunoSEQ multiplex PCR; TCRdb keeps only in-frame clonotypes and omits some of them. The table lists 10,000 to 13,000 clones, 78% of them singletons, with about 20% in the top ten. This receptor was identified in an adult with an advanced solid tumor such as melanoma, head and neck, liver or kidney cancer. The source was CD4+ or CD8+ T cells sorted from blood, collected in a trial of the OX40 agonist ivuxolimab.

The CDR3 spells CASSEGRTGRHEQFF. The CDR3 DNA follows: TGTGCCAGCAGTGAAGGGCGGACAGGGAGGCATGAGCAGTTCTTC. V and J are TRBV2 and TRBJ2-1, with 8 bases fitting TRBD1. The germline V gene encodes CDR1 SNHLY and CDR2 FYNNEI. Germline trimming cut 1 base from V and 8 bases from J; bases unmatched to any gene: 7. This CDR3 is 15 amino acids long.